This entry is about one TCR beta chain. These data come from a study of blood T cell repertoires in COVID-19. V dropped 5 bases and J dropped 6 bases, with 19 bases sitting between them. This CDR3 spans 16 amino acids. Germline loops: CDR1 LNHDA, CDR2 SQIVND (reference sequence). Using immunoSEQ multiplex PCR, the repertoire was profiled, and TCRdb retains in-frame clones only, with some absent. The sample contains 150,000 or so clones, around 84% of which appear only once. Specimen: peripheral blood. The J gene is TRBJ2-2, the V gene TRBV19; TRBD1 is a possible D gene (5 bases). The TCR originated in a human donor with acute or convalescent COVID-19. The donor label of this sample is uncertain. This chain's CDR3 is CASSPLGQGVAGELFF. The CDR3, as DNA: TGTGCCAGTAGTCCCCTTGGGCAGGGTGTCGCCGGGGAGCTGTTTTTT. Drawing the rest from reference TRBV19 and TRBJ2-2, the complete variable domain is DGGITQSPKYLFRKEGQNVTLSCEQNLNHDAMYWYRQDPGQGLRLIYYSQIVNDFQKGDIAEGYSVSREKKESFPLTVTSAQKNPTAFYLCASSPLGQGVAGELFFGEGSRLTVL.